The source of this T cell receptor (beta chain) is a study of shared clonotypes between healthy human individuals (dated by TCRdb to about 2020). Looking at the study overall: The cohort included three men and a couple of women between 18 and 49 years of age. For each donor, CD4 naive and CD4 memory were each run on three plates, CD8 naive on two plates, and CD8 memory on one plate. The study deeply sequenced blood TCR repertoires of about 5 healthy adults to estimate repertoire size and the extent of clonotype sharing between individuals. To increase sequencing depth and limit assay-specific biases, different laboratories used diverse techniques to prepare libraries and sequence TCR repertoires. Between about 0.94 and 8.9 billion PBMCs per donor were obtained by leukapheresis.

The V end gives up 5 bases and the J end 0 bases, leaving 10 bases in the junction not matched to a gene. The CDR3 spans 17 residues, from the cysteine through the phenylalanine. Only the CDR3 DNA is retained, 51 bases long and in frame from the first base. The germline V gene sets CDR1 to MDHEN and CDR2 to SYDVKM. The donors were healthy, HIV-negative adults with no recently reported acute infections or vaccinations. Only Caucasian adults living in Nashville, Tennessee, USA were represented among the donors. CD4+ T cells were enriched by magnetic negative selection; naive cells were then positively selected on CD45RA, and the negative fraction formed the memory subset. Blood was obtained by leukapheresis, after which PBMCs were separated by Ficoll-Histopaque density gradient centrifugation and cryopreserved in liquid nitrogen vapor phase. Purity and quantity of every magnetically sorted T cell population were checked by analytical flow cytometry. Genomic DNA was isolated from each sorted fraction and quantified by UV absorbance on a Nanodrop 2000c.

TCR CDR3 regions were amplified from genomic DNA by multiplex PCR using the deep immunoSEQ assay. For each cell subset, the extracted genomic DNA was distributed evenly across all wells of several immunoSEQ 96-well plates, and each plate served as one replicate. For sorted subsets, roughly 200 ng of genomic DNA, equivalent to roughly 33,000 T cell genomes, went into each replicate PCR. Purified libraries were quantified with a Qubit 3.0 fluorometer, sized on a Bioanalyzer 2100, and re-quantified with the KAPA Library Quantification kit. Every immunoSEQ 96-well plate was sequenced on a separate single-read 150-cycle Illumina NextSeq 550 flow cell. On the authors' methods: Because only junctional sequences without quality scores were contained in the immunoSEQ output, filtering matching that applied to full-length reads could not be performed. Sequences were annotated with PyIR, a Python wrapper for IgBLAST v1.9, using IMGT germline references to assign V/J genes and CDR3. Any read was removed if the V/J assignment was weak (E-value above 1e-6), the CDR3 was missing, or the read contained stop codons, out-of-frame junctions, or ambiguous translated residues. V3J clonotypes were defined by identical inferred V gene, J gene, and CDR3 amino acid sequence. The percentage overlap between two repertoires was calculated by dividing the number of shared unique clonotypes by the size of the smaller repertoire. Repertoire richness was assessed with RTK rarefaction, the Chao1 estimator, and Recon v2.1 estimates of unobserved clonotypes. Generation probabilities for all TCRbeta clonotypes obtained by the gDNA method from a handful of donors were computed using OLGA. This immuneACCESS table, as held by TCRdb, lists in-frame sequences with V and J called but not all clones. Of the missing ones, under half trace to an unresolved V gene in checked studies; the others have no known cause. The DNA was the basis for D and trimming; V, J and clone size are from that table. The sample data list about 2,500,000 clones, and approximately 94% of these were observed just once. The ten most abundant clones make up roughly 0.15% of the sample.

Paper-wide results and their limitations: Rarefaction of sorted-subset datasets indicated incomplete sequencing despite the large sequencing depth. Higher generation probabilities were observed for clonotypes shared by all four sorted-subset donors than for non-shared clonotypes. Pairwise subsampling indicated that sequencing depth was expected to affect the degree of clonotype sharing among donors. When several donors were compared, the shared fraction of clonotypes was about 5% for naive CD4, less than 4% for naive CD8, more than 2% for memory CD4, and approximately 0.4% for memory CD8. Larger estimated clonotype richness was generally found for naive subsets than for memory subsets. Because the study included only a small number of donors, the genetic and exposure-history diversity represented was limited. Sampling was limited to blood, and TCR repertoires in tissue likely differ from TCR repertoires in blood.

Concerning this clone itself: No antigen is known for it. No much larger clone exists at a distance of one base, and base qualities are not known.

The TCR was taken from a man between 18 and 35 years old in good health. The sequencing sample was made of naive CD4+ T cells sorted from blood. According to the study, the label for this sample's cell subset or site signals: CD45RA+ positively selected. The V and J genes are TRBV28 and TRBJ1-3; TRBD1 aligns with 7 central bases. Here the CDR3 is given as CASSGLRQGRSGNTIYF. The DNA sequence is as follows: TGTGCCAGCAGTGGGCTAAGACAGGGCCGCTCTGGAAACACCATATATTTT.